These T cell receptor beta chains were read from a single sample in a study of CD8+CD57+ T cells in acquired aplastic anemia. TCRdb independently ran MiXCR on the reads; one entry per CDR3 protein. The sample lists hundreds of thousands of distinct CDR3 sequences, roughly 61% occurring once. Sequencing used sorted CD4+, CD8+, or CD8+CD57+ T cells (not recorded which) from PBMCs. Receptors were obtained from a human donor with aplastic anemia. Both conserved end residues are part of each CDR3. D genes are given only for firm matches. Not all rows give a size; the values are once, few, many and, for expanded clones, a class.

>TRBJ1-1|TRBV9|.|.
CAGGAAVNTEAFF
TGTGCCGGCGGCGCGGCAGTGAACACTGAAGCTTTCTTT
>TRBJ1-4|TRBV5-4|.|.
CASSFGTGREKLFF
TGTGCCAGCAGCTTCGGGACCGGGCGGGAAAAACTGTTTTTT
>TRBJ2-3|TRBV25-1|once|.
CASSPRWGVPGDTDTQYF
TGTGCCAGCAGTCCGCGGTGGGGGGTACCGGGAGACACAGATACGCAGTATTTT
>TRBJ2-3|TRBV20-1|.|TRBD2
CSGSFSGGAGDTQYF
TGCAGTGGGAGCTTTAGCGGGGGGGCGGGCGATACGCAGTATTTT
>TRBJ1-5|TRBV7-9|.|.
CASSFGTGNDQPQHF
TGTGCCAGCAGCTTTGGTACAGGGAACGATCAGCCCCAGCATTTT
>TRBJ2-1|TRBV19|.|TRBD2
CASSIGTSGQFF
TGTGCCAGTAGTATAGGGACTAGCGGGCAGTTCTTC
>TRBJ2-7|TRBV7-8|.|.
CASSLGRGASNEQYF
TGTGCCAGCAGCTTAGGTCGCGGGGCGTCCAACGAGCAGTACTTC
>TRBJ1-4|TRBV6-5|.|.
CASSWTSEGEKLFF
TGTGCCAGCAGTTGGACGAGCGAGGGGGAAAAACTGTTTTTT
>TRBJ2-1|TRBV14|once|.
CASSQDLHHEQFF
TGTGCCAGCAGCCAAGATCTACACCATGAGCAGTTCTTC
>TRBJ1-2|TRBV11-2|.|.
CASTPGGEHYGYTF
TGTGCCAGCACTCCGGGGGGAGAGCACTATGGCTACACCTTC
>TRBJ1-2|TRBV19|.|.
CASSIGGSGYTF
TGTGCCAGTAGTATAGGGGGCAGTGGCTACACCTTC
>TRBJ2-7|TRBV2|.|.
CASSEQGREQYF
TGTGCCAGCAGTGAACAGGGGAGGGAGCAGTACTTC
>TRBJ2-2|TRBV5-1|.|.
CASSLAAGSAGELFF
TGCGCCAGCAGCTTGGCCGCGGGGAGTGCCGGGGAGCTGTTTTTT
>TRBJ1-1|TRBV7-8|.|TRBD1
CASSLGTANTETFF
TGTGCCAGCAGCCTCGGGACAGCAAACACTGAAACTTTCTTT
>TRBJ1-5|TRBV2|few|TRBD1
CASREDRAQPQHF
TGTGCCAGCAGGGAAGACAGGGCCCAGCCCCAGCATTTT
>TRBJ2-4|TRBV7-7|.|.
CASSLVKGLGVRKDIQYF
TGTGCCAGCAGCTTAGTTAAAGGATTAGGAGTGCGGAAGGACATTCAGTACTTC
>TRBJ2-1|TRBV7-9|.|TRBD2
CASSLGGDTNEQFF
TGTGCCAGCAGCCTTGGGGGGGATACCAATGAGCAGTTCTTC
>TRBJ2-7|TRBV6-5|.|TRBD1
CASSYAGQAPYEQYF
TGTGCCAGCAGTTACGCCGGACAGGCGCCCTACGAGCAGTACTTC
>TRBJ2-5|TRBV5-6|few|TRBD1
CASSPGQGRKTQYF
TGTGCCAGCAGCCCCGGACAGGGAAGGAAGACCCAGTACTTC
>TRBJ1-2|TRBV29-1|.|.
CSVVTVYGYTF
TGCAGCGTTGTGACAGTCTATGGCTACACCTTC
>TRBJ2-1|TRBV19|.|.
CASRPAVPPYNEQFF
TGTGCCAGTAGGCCGGCGGTTCCCCCCTACAATGAGCAGTTCTTC
>TRBJ2-1|TRBV7-6|many|TRBD2
CASSLSSGRWDEQFF
TGTGCCAGCAGCTTATCTAGCGGGAGGTGGGATGAGCAGTTCTTC
>TRBJ2-5|TRBV10-2|.|TRBD2
CAARLAGDQETQYF
TGCGCCGCTCGACTAGCGGGGGATCAAGAGACCCAGTACTTC
>TRBJ2-7|TRBV6-6|.|.
CASTRGVSYEQYF
TGTGCCAGCACCCGGGGAGTATCCTACGAGCAGTACTTC
>TRBJ1-2|TRBV20-1|.|TRBD1
CSARRQGAINYGYTF
TGCAGTGCTAGAAGACAGGGGGCAATAAACTATGGCTACACCTTC
>TRBJ2-7|TRBV14|few|.
CASSQGGGYEQYF
TGTGCCAGCAGCCAGGGAGGGGGCTACGAGCAGTACTTC
>TRBJ1-1|TRBV2|few|.
CASGGQLNTEAFF
TGTGCCAGCGGGGGACAACTGAACACTGAAGCTTTCTTT
>TRBJ2-7|TRBV29-1|.|.
CRVEQYTKQYF
TGCAGGGTTGAACAATATACGAAGCAGTACTTC
>TRBJ2-1|TRBV29-1|.|TRBD2
CSVGFGLASYNEQFF
TGCAGCGTTGGGTTTGGACTAGCTTCCTACAATGAGCAGTTCTTC
>TRBJ2-5|TRBV7-9|.|.
CASSPTHRPHRTQYF
TGTGCCAGCAGCCCCACTCACCGGCCCCACCGGACCCAGTACTTC
>TRBJ2-1|TRBV7-9|.|TRBD2
CASSLGLAGHYNEQFF
TGTGCCAGCAGCTTAGGACTAGCGGGACACTACAATGAGCAGTTCTTC
>TRBJ1-6|TRBV10-3|.|.
CAISLGSNSPLHF
TGTGCCATCAGTCTGGGGAGCAATTCACCCCTCCACTTT
>TRBJ1-1|TRBV18|many|.
CASSRNNLAEAFF
TGTGCCAGCTCACGCAATAATCTCGCCGAAGCTTTCTTT
>TRBJ1-1|TRBV20-1|.|TRBD1
CSAMDRGEFEAFF
TGCAGTGCGATGGACAGGGGCGAGTTTGAAGCTTTCTTT
>TRBJ2-3|TRBV19|.|TRBD2
CASRLAGDTQYF
TGTGCCAGCAGACTAGCGGGAGATACGCAGTATTTT
>TRBJ2-1|TRBV7-2|.|TRBD2
CASLKRGTSYNEQLF
TGTGCCAGCCTGAAGCGGGGGACCTCCTACAATGAGCAGCTCTTC
>TRBJ2-1|TRBV7-6|many|TRBD2
CASSPQGLGNNEQFF
TGTGCCAGCAGCCCCCAGGGACTAGGAAACAATGAGCAGTTCTTC
>TRBJ2-1|TRBV29-1|few|.
CSVGGLTIYNEQFF
TGCAGCGTTGGAGGACTAACTATTTACAATGAGCAGTTCTTC
>TRBJ1-2|TRBV7-9|.|.
CASSLEARDYGYTF
TGTGCCAGCAGCTTAGAAGCTAGGGACTATGGCTACACCTTC
>TRBJ1-5|TRBV5-8|.|.
CASSLDGDQPQHF
TGTGCCAGCAGCTTGGATGGGGATCAGCCCCAGCATTTT
>TRBJ2-1|TRBV7-9|.|TRBD2
CASSITSGSGGEQFF
TGTGCCAGCAGCATAACTAGCGGGAGTGGTGGTGAGCAGTTCTTC
>TRBJ2-5|TRBV10-2|once|TRBD2
CASSESRTSQETQYF
TGCGCCAGCAGTGAGTCGAGGACTAGCCAAGAGACCCAGTACTTC
>TRBJ2-5|TRBV24-1|.|TRBD1
CATSAGTDIQETQYF
TGTGCCACCAGTGCGGGGACAGACATCCAAGAGACCCAGTACTTC
>TRBJ1-6|TRBV6-6|.|TRBD1
CASSSGTGGALNSPLHF
TGTGCCAGCAGCTCCGGGACAGGGGGCGCCTTGAATTCACCCCTCCACTTT
>TRBJ1-3|TRBV20-1|many|TRBD1
CSASGGQAGDEYGNTIYF
TGCAGTGCTAGTGGTGGACAGGCCGGGGATGAGTATGGAAACACCATATATTTT
>TRBJ2-5|TRBV5-5|.|.
CANSPQGRKETQYF
TGTGCCAACAGCCCGCAGGGGAGGAAAGAGACCCAGTACTTC
>TRBJ1-1|TRBV19|many|.
CASSVMNTEAFF
TGTGCCAGCAGTGTCATGAACACTGAAGCTTTCTTT
>TRBJ1-5|TRBV7-2|few|.
CASSLGDVGQPQHF
TGTGCCAGCAGCTTAGGGGATGTCGGGCAGCCCCAGCATTTT
>TRBJ2-7|TRBV25-1|.|.
CASSEVVTYSYEQYF
TGTGCCAGCTCCGAGGTCGTTACGTACTCCTACGAGCAGTACTTC
>TRBJ1-1|TRBV12-3/TRBV12-4|many|.
CASSLAGPRGAEAFF
TGTGCCAGCAGTTTGGCAGGACCCCGAGGTGCTGAAGCTTTCTTT
>TRBJ2-1|TRBV7-7|.|.
CASSRGRYNEQFF
TGTGCCAGCAGCCGAGGACGGTACAATGAGCAGTTCTTC
>TRBJ1-2|TRBV19|.|TRBD1
CASESGGRGYYGYTF
TGTGCCAGTGAAAGCGGCGGCAGGGGGTACTATGGCTACACCTTC
>TRBJ2-5|TRBV4-2|.|TRBD2
CASSQRLAGGEETQYF
TGTGCCAGCAGCCAACGTCTGGCGGGGGGGGAAGAGACCCAGTACTTC
>TRBJ2-7|TRBV5-5|many|TRBD1
CASSSTGVEQYF
TGTGCCAGCAGCTCGACAGGGGTCGAGCAGTACTTC
>TRBJ1-2|TRBV20-1|.|.
CSARERGLPEGYTF
TGCAGTGCTAGAGAACGGGGGTTACCCGAGGGCTACACCTTC